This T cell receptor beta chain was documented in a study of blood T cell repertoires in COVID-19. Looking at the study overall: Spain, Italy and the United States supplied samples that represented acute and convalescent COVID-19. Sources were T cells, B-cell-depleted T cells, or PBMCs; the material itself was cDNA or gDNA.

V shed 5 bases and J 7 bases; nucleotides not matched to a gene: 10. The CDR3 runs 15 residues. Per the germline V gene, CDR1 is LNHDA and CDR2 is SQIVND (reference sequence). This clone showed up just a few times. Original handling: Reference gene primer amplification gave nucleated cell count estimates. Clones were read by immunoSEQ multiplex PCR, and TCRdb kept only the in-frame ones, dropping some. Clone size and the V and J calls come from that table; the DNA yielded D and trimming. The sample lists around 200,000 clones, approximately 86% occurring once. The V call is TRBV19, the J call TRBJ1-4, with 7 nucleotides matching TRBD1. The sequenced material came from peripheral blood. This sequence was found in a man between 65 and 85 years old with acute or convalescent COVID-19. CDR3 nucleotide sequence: TGTGCCAGTAGTCTGGGGACAGCAGTTCCTGAAAAACTGTTTTTT. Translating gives CASSLGTAVPEKLFF.